These 30 T cell receptor beta chains came from one sample sequenced in a study of low-dose radiotherapy and immunotherapy resistance in tumors. The time point: after trial treatment. Described treatment: LDRT plus nivolumab, ipilimumab, low-dose cyclophosphamide and aspirin (RACIN trial). First-strand cDNA relied on TRAV- and TRBV-specific primers spanning alpha and beta chains. A roughly 19-cycle PCR with a constant-region primer and V-primer adapter amplified TCRs. Via MiXCR, TCRdb re-called the reads, giving one row per CDR3 protein. The sample includes about 58,000 distinct CDR3 sequences, under 30% seen only once; the top ten take 6.7%. The sequencing used PBMCs, collected after low-dose radiotherapy plus immunotherapy. The receptors derive from a male donor with prostate cancer.

This clonotype occurred a few times. The chain has TRBV5-1 and TRBJ2-7, with D unclear. CDR3 length: 14 amino acids. V was clipped by 0 bases and J by 3 bases, with 10 bases between them. Germline V CDR1 and CDR2: SGHRS, YFSETQ. CDR3 nucleotide sequence: TGCGCCAGCAGCTTGGTGTCGTCCAGCTACGAGCAGTACTTC. Residues: CASSLVSSSYEQYF.

This clonotype came up many times. V gene TRBV6-5 combines with J gene TRBJ2-7; D gene ambiguous. In germline, CDR1 is MNHEY, CDR2 SVGAGI. V dropped 6 bases and J dropped 1 base, with 19 bases sitting between them. The CDR3 consists of 16 residues. The CDR3 sequence: CASRSERLHHSYEQYF. In nucleotides, the CDR3 is TGTGCCAGCAGATCGGAGCGCTTACACCATTCCTACGAGCAGTACTTC.

This clonotype showed up many times. This chain joins TRBV29-1 and TRBJ2-7; possibly TRBD1 or TRBD2 for D (6 bases each). The CDR3 spans 11 residues. Between the trimmed V and J ends, which lost 5 bases and 4 bases, there was a span of 9 bases. Germline values: CDR1 SQVTM, CDR2 ANQGSEA. CDR3 coding DNA: TGCAGCGTTAGGAGGGGGTACGAGCAGTACTTC. Its protein is CSVRRGYEQYF.

The rearrangement joins TRBV5-1 to TRBJ2-1; TRBD2 matches at 8 bases. In germline, CDR1 is SGHRS, CDR2 YFSETQ. This CDR3 contains 15 residues. The ends lost 2 bases at V and 3 bases at J; junction bases unmatched: 4. CDR3 coding DNA: TGCGCCAGCAGCTTTGGGCTAGCGGGCTACAATGAGCAGTTCTTC. Amino acids: CASSFGLAGYNEQFF.

This clonotype was counted many times. This rearrangement joins TRBV6-2 or TRBV6-3 to TRBJ2-3, with 12 bases that match TRBD1. From germline, CDR1 is MNHEY and CDR2 SVGEGT. The CDR3 spans 17 residues. V shed 7 bases, J shed 2 bases, and the junction held 10 bases outside the gene matches. CDR3 nucleotide sequence: TGTGCCAGCAAAAAGGGGACAGGGGGCTTCAACACAGATACGCAGTATTTT. Protein sequence: CASKKGTGGFNTDTQYF.

The chain is built from TRBV13 and TRBJ2-5, with TRBD2 matching 11 bases. J lost 1 base, V lost 5 bases, and 9 bases had no gene match. The V gene's germline CDR1 is PRHDT and CDR2 FYEKMQ (reference sequence). This CDR3 has 17 amino acids. CDR3 sequence: CASSRLLAGEVQETQYF. The CDR3 region has the DNA TGTGCCAGCAGCCGACTACTAGCGGGAGAGGTCCAAGAGACCCAGTACTTC.

This clonotype came up a few times. The rearrangement uses TRBV28 and TRBJ2-1; the match to TRBD2 covers 12 bases. CDR1 MDHEN and CDR2 SYDVKM come from the germline V gene. V lost 5 bases to trimming and J lost 11 bases; unmatched junction nucleotides: 10. The CDR3 is 15 amino acids. Here the CDR3 DNA reads TGTGCCAGCAGTCCTACGGGACTAGCGGGCGGCCAGCAGTTCTTC. Translation: CASSPTGLAGGQQFF.

Comments on this clonotype: Compared with germline, one end of the junction differs, possibly owing to a read error. This rearrangement joins TRBV28 to TRBJ2-7; D remains unclear. The CDR3 is 15 amino acids. Germline lookup yields CDR1 MDHEN and CDR2 SYDVKM. CDR3 DNA sequence: TGTGCCAGCACGGGTGATGGACGAACATCCTTCGAGCAGTACTTC. The encoded protein is CASTGDGRTSFEQYF. The full variable domain, completed using reference TRBV28 and TRBJ2-7, is DVKVTQSSRYLVKRTGEKVFLECVQDMDHENMFWYRQDPGLGLRLIYFSYDVKMKEKGDIPEGYSVSREKKERFSLILESASTNQTSMYLCASTGDGRTSFEQYFGPGTRLTVT.

The gene calls are TRBV14 and TRBJ1-6, with 7 bases fitting TRBD1. This CDR3 has 14 residues. J lost 4 bases, V lost 6 bases, and 3 bases had no gene match. From germline, CDR1 is SGHDN and CDR2 FVKESK. The CDR3 here is CASSPGQYNSPLHF. CDR3 DNA sequence: TGTGCCAGCAGTCCGGGACAGTATAATTCACCCCTCCACTTT.

This clonotype has ten or more counts. This CDR3 reads CASSALTSGEQETQYF. The CDR3 nucleotides are TGTGCCAGCAGCGCACTCACTAGCGGGGAACAAGAGACCCAGTACTTC. The chain carries TRBV7-9 and TRBJ2-5, with TRBD2 identical over 10 bases. The CDR3 is 16 amino acids. After removal of 5 bases from V and 2 bases from J, the junction contained 8 bases not matched to a gene. Germline V gives CDR1 SEHNR, CDR2 FQNEAQ (reference sequence).

Ten or more counts support this clonotype. The genes are TRBV11-2 and TRBJ2-2; no firm D call. Trimming took off 1 base at V and 5 bases at J, with 14 bases between the two ends. The CDR3 is made up of 16 amino acids. The V gene's germline CDR1 is SGHAT and CDR2 FQNNGV. Written as DNA, the CDR3 is TGTGCCAGCAGCTTAGGAACTGGGGTCGGAACCGGGGAGCTGTTTTTT. Its protein is CASSLGTGVGTGELFF.

In this sample, this clonotype turned up many times. This chain connects TRBV28 to TRBJ1-5; no clear D gene. V lost 7 bases and J 2 bases, leaving 12 bases between the germline ends. The CDR3 length is 14 residues. Germline loops: CDR1 MDHEN, CDR2 SYDVKM. Here the CDR3 DNA reads TGTGCCAGCACTGCAGGTCAGGGCAATCAGCCCCAGCATTTT. Encoded protein: CASTAGQGNQPQHF.

The rearrangement joins TRBV4-2 to TRBJ2-7, with 8 bases aligning to TRBD2. Germline V gene lookup returns CDR1 LGHNA and CDR2 YNFKEQ. J gave up 0 bases and V 3 bases, and 10 bases lay outside the gene matches. This CDR3 is built from 17 residues. The CDR3 nucleotides read TGTGCCAGCAGCCACCCCGGGGGAAGCGGGAGCTCCTACGAGCAGTACTTC. Amino acids: CASSHPGGSGSSYEQYF.

This clonotype appeared many times. In nucleotides, the CDR3 is TGTGCCAGCAGCTTGGCCTTTTTTCGGCGGGAGAGCACCGGGGAGCTGTTTTTT. Amino acids: CASSLAFFRRESTGELFF. This chain connects TRBV5-4 to TRBJ2-2; the match to TRBD2 covers 7 bases. The CDR3 consists of 18 residues. Trimming at V came to 0 bases and at J to 4 bases, leaving 12 bases not matched to a gene. Germline V CDR1 and CDR2: SGHNT, YYREEE (reference sequence).

At least ten counts were recorded for this clonotype. The rearrangement joins TRBV6-2 or TRBV6-3 to TRBJ2-1, with D perhaps TRBD2 (5 bases). The CDR3 has 14 residues. Germline V CDR1 and CDR2: MNHEY, SVGEGT. V dropped 6 bases and J dropped 0 bases, with 9 bases sitting between them. CDR3 coding DNA: TGTGCCAGCAGCTCGACTAACTCCTACAATGAGCAGTTCTTC. Translating it yields CASSSTNSYNEQFF.

The sample holds a few counts of this clonotype. The rearrangement links TRBV4-3 to TRBJ2-1, with D possibly being TRBD1 (5 bases). Germline CDR1 and CDR2: LGHNA and YSLEER. This CDR3 comprises 16 residues. Deletions cut 1 base from V and 6 bases from J, with 16 bases between. CDR3 in DNA: TGCGCCAGCAGCCAAGGTTCCGCCAGGGCCCTCAATGAGCAGTTCTTC. It codes for CASSQGSARALNEQFF.

With respect to this clonotype: A read error is likely here: a far larger clone is one base away. The V call is TRBV15, the J call TRBJ2-7, with D uncertain. Between the trimmed V and J ends, which lost 1 base and 7 bases, there was a span of 11 bases. The germline V gene has CDR1 LNHNV and CDR2 YYDKDF (reference sequence). The CDR3 extends over 13 amino acids. CDR3 coding DNA: TGTGCCACCAGCAGAGTTGGGGTCAATGAGCAGTACTTC. Protein sequence: CATSRVGVNEQYF.

This clonotype has more than one count but fewer than ten. The V gene is TRBV5-6, the J gene TRBJ2-1, with 12 bases that match TRBD2. The CDR3 has 15 residues. V was clipped by 4 bases and J by 10 bases; unmatched bases: 9. The germline CDR1 and CDR2 sequences are SGHDT and YYEEEE. This chain's CDR3 is CASSPLAGGSEEQFF. CDR3 nucleotides: TGTGCCAGCAGCCCGCTAGCGGGGGGGTCCGAGGAGCAGTTCTTC.

This clonotype was recorded at least ten times. This sequence joins TRBV19 and TRBJ2-7; D is perhaps TRBD1 or TRBD2 (5 bases each). V was cut by 2 bases and J by 2 bases, with 13 bases left in between. In germline, CDR1 is LNHDA, CDR2 SQIVND (reference sequence). The CDR3 has 15 amino acids. CDR3 DNA sequence: TGTGCCAGTAGTATAACGGGGCCCTCCCCCTACGAGCAGTACTTC. The encoded protein is CASSITGPSPYEQYF. The whole variable domain, filled in from reference TRBV19 and TRBJ2-7, reads DGGITQSPKYLFRKEGQNVTLSCEQNLNHDAMYWYRQDPGQGLRLIYYSQIVNDFQKGDIAEGYSVSREKKESFPLTVTSAQKNPTAFYLCASSITGPSPYEQYFGPGTRLTVT.

V gene TRBV7-8 combines with J gene TRBJ2-4; D is ambiguous. With 0 bases removed from V and 6 bases from J, the gap between germline ends came to 12 bases. The CDR3 loop spans 15 amino acids. Germline CDR1 is SGHVS and CDR2 is FQNEAQ. CDR3 sequence (DNA): TGTGCCAGCAGCTTAGCAGTTAGGGAATTAAACATTCAGTACTTC. Residues: CASSLAVRELNIQYF.

As regards this clonotype: This sequence is one base from a far larger clone and is likely a read error. J is TRBJ2-7 and V is TRBV29-1; D is perhaps TRBD1 or TRBD2 (6 bases each). Trimming shortened V by 8 bases and J by 7 bases, and 30 bases separated the two germline ends. This CDR3 is built from 16 residues. Germline loops: CDR1 SQVTM, CDR2 ANQGSEA. In DNA, the CDR3 is TGCAGCCATACATCGGGGGCAGGCACCCCATACAATGAGCAGTACTTC. This encodes CSHTSGAGTPYNEQYF.

The sample holds many counts of this clonotype. The chain links TRBV30 to TRBJ1-5; possibly TRBD1 for D (5 bases). Germline lookup yields CDR1 GTSNPN and CDR2 SVGIG (reference sequence). The V end lost 0 bases, the J end lost 5 bases, and 11 bases lay between the germline ends. This CDR3 is built from 14 residues. The CDR3 nucleotides read TGTGCCTGGAGTGTCCCAGGGAAATATCAGCCCCAGCATTTT. Translation gives CAWSVPGKYQPQHF.

This clonotype was seen many times. This chain links TRBV5-1 with TRBJ2-7; TRBD2 matches at 14 bases. The germline gives CDR1 SGHRS, CDR2 YFSETQ. V shed 4 bases and J 6 bases; nucleotides not matched to a gene: 12. There are 17 residues in the CDR3. CDR3 sequence: CASSGTGLAGAWVEQYF. As DNA, the CDR3 is TGCGCCAGCAGCGGAACGGGACTAGCGGGAGCATGGGTCGAGCAGTACTTC.

This clonotype was counted at least ten times. The J gene is TRBJ1-2, the V gene TRBV20-1, with 8 nucleotides matching TRBD1. Germline-derived CDR1 and CDR2 are DFQATT and SNEGSKA (reference sequence). The V gene end was trimmed by 6 bases and the J gene end by 0 bases; junction bases not matched to a gene: 12. CDR3 length: 16 residues. The CDR3 DNA sequence: TGCAGTGCCACTCGACAGGGGCGCAGAACTAACTATGGCTACACCTTC. Amino acids: CSATRQGRRTNYGYTF.

V and J are TRBV5-4 and TRBJ2-7; TRBD2 matches 13 bases. Germline CDR1 is SGHNT and CDR2 is YYREEE (reference sequence). Germline trimming cut 6 bases from V and 0 bases from J; bases unmatched to any gene: 9. This CDR3 contains 17 residues. CDR3: CASTLLAGGPGSYEQYF. Here the CDR3 DNA reads TGTGCCAGCACCCTACTAGCGGGAGGGCCCGGCTCCTACGAGCAGTACTTC.

The V and J genes are TRBV7-2 and TRBJ2-7; TRBD2 agrees at 10 bases. Germline CDR1 is SGHTA and CDR2 is FQGNSA. The V gene end was trimmed by 3 bases and the J gene end by 6 bases; junction bases not matched to a gene: 5. The CDR3 has 14 residues. CDR3: CASSFGLAGAEQYF. The CDR3 bases are TGTGCCAGCAGCTTCGGCCTAGCGGGGGCCGAGCAGTACTTC.

In the case of this clonotype: With only one base between it and a far larger clone, this is likely a read error. The chain employs TRBV1 and TRBJ2-3. TRBV1 is a listed pseudogene. The length of the CDR3 is 14 residues. The CDR3 bases are TGCGCCAGCAACCAAGATTTGGTCACAGATACGCAGTATTTT. Translated: CASNQDLVTDTQYF.

This clonotype showed up many times. The chain has TRBV5-1 and TRBJ1-1; D is uncertain. The V end lost 0 bases, the J end lost 4 bases, and 10 bases lay between the germline ends. From germline, CDR1 is SGHRS and CDR2 YFSETQ. The CDR3 length is 14 residues. CDR3 sequence reads: CASSLGSQVTEAFF. The DNA for the CDR3 is TGCGCCAGCAGCTTGGGGAGTCAGGTCACTGAAGCTTTCTTT.

The table lists this clonotype with many counts. The chain combines TRBV20-1 with TRBJ2-1; D is possibly TRBD2 (5 bases). Germline CDR1 and CDR2: DFQATT and SNEGSKA (reference sequence). The CDR3 is 14 residues long. V lost 1 base, J lost 3 bases, and 10 bases lay in between. Here the CDR3 reads CSARASPYYNEQFF. Written as DNA, the CDR3 is TGCAGTGCTAGAGCTAGCCCTTACTACAATGAGCAGTTCTTC.

This clonotype was seen ten or more times. V is TRBV3-1 and J is TRBJ2-3; TRBD2 matches 10 bases. V gave up 0 bases and J gave up 5 bases; unmatched junction bases: 5. There are 16 residues in the CDR3. The V gene's germline CDR1 is LGHDT and CDR2 YNNKEL (reference sequence). CDR3 sequence: CASSQDRAGGKDTQYF. Here the CDR3 DNA reads TGTGCCAGCAGCCAAGATCGAGCGGGGGGGAAAGATACGCAGTATTTT.